This entry is about one T cell receptor beta chain. This clone was recorded only once. What this receptor recognizes is not known. Per-base quality was not reported, and no clone a single base away is much larger than it. This sample is drawn from a study of cytomegalovirus exposure and HLA in healthy donors (dated by TCRdb to about 2017). Broadly, across the study: In an earlier analysis of some 550 of the donors, approximately 300 Gb of sequence data and 90 million to 120 million unique TCR beta sequences from approximately 180 million T cells were reported. An early release that covered fewer than 800 HLA-typed donors contained about 300 gigabases of sequencing data and 85 million to 100 million unique TCR sequences. Of the approximately 400 genotyped donors, over 65% fell in the genetic ancestry cluster associated with self-reported Caucasian donors. The study was designed to test whether signatures of past pathogen exposure could be identified by cataloging public T cell receptors. The study profiled the T cell repertoires of around 700 subjects by immunosequencing and related them to cytomegalovirus serostatus. Along with the approximately 620-subject first cohort, a separate validation cohort of approximately 110 different subjects was used. To predict cytomegalovirus infection status, the study combined high-throughput TCR immunosequencing, statistical association of individual TCRs with disease status, and machine learning. A later analysis re-analyzed previously published TCR beta repertoires from 666 donors and added high-resolution HLA genotyping to study TCR occurrence patterns. Rather than drawing on any new phenotypic data, the later analysis identified candidate immune exposures from TCR beta sequences and the way those sequences occurred across donors. An earlier analysis of nearly 600 of the donors applied high-throughput TCR beta sequencing to assess whether each TCR beta V gene segment acted as functional or pseudogenic. Donor age, sex, ethnicity and CMV serostatus were compiled alongside the repertoire data. In a later genetic analysis, genome-wide SNP genotypes for about 55% of the roughly 700 donors were used, and that subset was treated as a discovery cohort. All discovery cohort repertoires had been generated using a single sequencing platform. HLA typing covered class I and class II loci at four-digit resolution. The number of typed donors differed by locus: roughly 629-640 for A, B, C, DRB1 and DQB1; some 500 for DQA1; fewer than 610 for DPA1; and 450 to 480 for DPB1. A handful of DR-DQ haplotypes were handled as single units for association and clustering because linkage in the cohort was strong. Among some 400 genotyped donors of the cohort, an average of around 250,000 unique TCR beta nucleotide sequences was sequenced per donor, of which approximately 19% were non-productive. The study at large found these results: A few of the identified cytomegalovirus-associated TCR beta chains were confirmed in vitro to be specific for cytomegalovirus antigens. Broadly in line with IMGT annotations, most TCR beta V segments showed up in productive rearrangements about 90% or about 30% of the time in an earlier analysis of several hundred of the donors. A later analysis associated about 17,000 TCR beta sequences with specific HLA alleles at a false discovery rate of 0.05. V-gene and J-gene trimming of TCR beta chains was associated with a missense DCLRE1C variant in a later genetic analysis, and the association was replicated in an independent cohort. The sequencing pipeline was judged likely to have produced a cluster of highly shared sequence variants as a technical artifact. Linkage disequilibrium might explain the correlated functional status among segregating V segments, but an unknown experimental factor could not be ruled out. Because HLA typing was unavailable for some donors at each locus, only the typed subset was used in association tests. In a later analysis, most CMV-associated TCR beta chains were found to appear HLA-restricted, with HLA associations seemingly driven largely by CMV exposure. A later analysis found that HLA-associated TCR beta chains were more clonally expanded and had lower generation probabilities than equally common non-associated chains. The authors suggested that the approach could potentially be extended to other disease states and immunological phenotypes. A further reported finding was that TCR beta sequences accurately predicted the HLA-A and HLA-B alleles for most subjects in the first cohort. Most TCR sequences were seen in very few donors, while some public TCRs were found in many individuals. According to a later analysis, parvovirus B19, influenza, CMV and Epstein-Barr virus appeared linked to several top co-occurrence clusters. CMV serostatus was the only immune exposure information available for the cohort. This cohort had only TCR beta chains sequenced, and the lack of alpha or paired-chain data limited which features could be detected. Cytomegalovirus status was reported to be diagnosed by the classifier with high specificity and sensitivity in both the original and validation cohorts. According to a later analysis, TCR association rates differed among HLA loci, with DRB1 alleles showing the most associated TCRs and HLA-C alleles showing the fewest. A total of 150 to 200 TCR beta chains were listed by the study as associated with cytomegalovirus. In a later genetic analysis, fewer N-insertions in productive TCRs were reported among donors in an Asian-associated ancestry cluster than the approximately 710-donor mean. Around 16 rarely observed V segments, including chromosome 9 orphons, were excluded from the earlier analysis of just under 600 of the donors because counts were too low. Roughly uniform sequencing depth across donors was assumed in presence/absence analyses, although this assumption may not hold. Strong co-occurrence of HLA alleles, especially DR and DQ, made assigning TCR associations to individual alleles difficult.

The library was made by the immunoSEQ multiplex PCR assay. A mixture of 60 forward primers for TCR Vbeta segments and 13 reverse primers for TCR Jbeta segments was used in the multiplex PCR. Amplification of the CDR3 region of rearranged TCR beta genes was performed with a multiplex PCR assay on genomic DNA. The Illumina HiSeq System was used to sequence the amplified TCR beta libraries as 87-base-pair reads. The paper's data handling went like this. A later analysis tallied 80 million to 95 million unique TCR beta chains across the 666 repertoires, and some 12 million of those chains were shared by two or more donors. To remove PCR and sequencing errors, raw reads were error-corrected and collapsed into unique sequences using a nearest-neighbor algorithm that merged closely related sequences. V, D and J gene segments were assigned by aligning CDR3 sequences to IMGT reference sequences. For a sequence to be retained, a match of at least six nucleotides to both a V gene segment and a J gene segment was required. A rearrangement counted as productive if the CDR3 had no stop codons and remained in frame with V and J, and every other rearrangement counted as non-productive. Following IMGT convention, CDR3 was defined as the stretch from the second conserved V-encoded cysteine up to the conserved J-encoded phenylalanine. The earlier analysis of about 560 of the donors excluded any sequence lacking an unambiguous match to a single V gene segment. In an earlier analysis of 450 to 700 of the donors, V segments were called functional above 56.7% productive rearrangements and were called segregating when the between-donor standard deviation exceeded 5%. A statistical classification framework was developed to diagnose cytomegalovirus status using the catalog of TCR beta chain sequences. A later analysis assigned V and J genes by comparing TCR nucleotide sequences with IMGT/GENE-DB human TR gene sequences. Using the TCRdist pipeline, a later analysis assigned CDR3 sequences along with most-parsimonious VDJ recombination scenarios. In a later analysis, each TCR beta chain was defined by its CDR3 amino acid sequence together with its V-gene family, and reads without a unique V-gene family were excluded. A later analysis removed 550 to 650 highly shared, low-generation-probability nucleotide sequences to deal with suspected cross-contamination and a sequencing artifact. In a later analysis, a clonal expansion index for each public chain was calculated from normalized within-repertoire ranks of inferred template counts. In a later analysis, generation probabilities were computed with a VDJ recombination model fitted to out-of-frame rearrangements, and the resulting probabilities were checked against IGoR. Hypergeometric tests were used in a later analysis to score TCR-TCR, TCR-HLA and TCR-CMV co-occurrence, with a repertoire-size bias correction applied to the TCR pairs. In a later analysis, false discovery rates were estimated by permuting HLA or CMV assignments 20 times. In a later analysis, co-occurring TCRs were grouped using DBSCAN, and TCRdist sequence similarity was added for clustering within HLA-allele-positive subsets. Co-occurrence clustering excluded repertoires with fewer than 30,000 or more than 120,000 public chains, plus five with anomalous nucleotide sharing. Not all clones reach the TCRdb copy of this immuneACCESS table, which keeps in-frame sequences only. Checked studies attribute under half of the gap to unresolved V genes and leave the rest unexplained. D and trimming come from the DNA, and the V and J calls and clone size come from that table. Here the sample has roughly 120,000 clones; approximately 61% occur a single time. The ten largest clones capture approximately 1.5% of the sample.

The cohort comprised approximately 700 healthy bone marrow donors. At the time of sampling, every cohort member was nominally healthy, though immune exposures that went unrecorded were likely present. The donor tested CMV seropositive and was one of the 289 seropositive cohort members. A peripheral blood sample was collected from each donor, and TCR beta sequencing was performed on peripheral blood mononuclear cells. Genomic DNA extraction from the blood cell samples was performed with the Qiagen DNeasy Blood Extraction Kit. The clonotype was recovered from a man younger than 40 in good health and CMV-seropositive. The source material was PBMCs.

The nucleotide sequence is TGTGCCACCAGGTTACAGGGCAGAGACTATGGCTACACCTTC. It encodes CATRLQGRDYGYTF. The rearrangement joined TRBV10-3 to TRBJ1-2, with TRBD1 as a weak D call on 6 bases. V is reduced by 10 bases and J by 3 bases, leaving a spacing of 18 bases between them. CDR1 and CDR2 are drawn from the germline V gene: ENHRY, SYGVKD. Measured from the cysteine to the phenylalanine, the CDR3 is 14 residues long. The DNA shown is the 42-base CDR3, in frame from base 1.